Reported below is one TCR beta chain. Assay used: immunoSEQ multiplex PCR; TCRdb lists only in-frame clones, some missing. This sample has fewer than 90,000 clones, with roughly 84% found just once. Germline-derived CDR1 and CDR2 are MNHEY and SMNVEV (reference sequence). The V gene end was trimmed by 9 bases and the J gene end by 5 bases; junction bases not matched to a gene: 5. The CDR3 is 14 amino acids. These data originate in a study of cytomegalovirus exposure and HLA in healthy donors. The TCR originated in a woman aged 18-29 years in good health and CMV-seropositive. The sequencing sample was made of PBMCs. The chain combines TRBV27 with TRBJ2-1; 12 bases match TRBD2. CDR3 loop: CASRTSGANNEQFF. The DNA of the CDR3 is TGTGCCAGTCGGACTAGCGGGGCGAACAATGAGCAGTTCTTC.